Listed here are 21 T cell receptor beta chains from one sample, sequenced in a study of shared clonotypes between healthy human individuals. Clones were sequenced by immunoSEQ multiplex PCR, and TCRdb holds only the in-frame ones, with some missing. The table records about 600,000 clones, around three quarters of them present only once. The sequencing input was PBMCs. Receptors originate from a middle-aged woman in good health. Some clones in this sample may be carry-over from other donors' samples.

V is TRBV5-4 and J is TRBJ2-7; D tentatively reads TRBD1 or TRBD2 (7 bases each). Between the trimmed V and J ends, which lost 4 bases and 3 bases, there was a span of 23 bases. The CDR3 totals 17 residues. Germline V gene sequence: CDR1 SGHNT, CDR2 YYREEE (reference sequence). The CDR3 reads CASSPGGEGALRYEQYF. CDR3 bases: TGTGCCAGCAGCCCAGGGGGGGAGGGGGCTTTGCGCTACGAGCAGTACTTC.

This clone was counted a few times. This sequence joins TRBV4-3 and TRBJ2-2, with 11 bases lining up with TRBD2. The germline V gene encodes CDR1 LGHNA and CDR2 YSLEER. The J segment lost 8 bases and the V segment lost 0 bases, leaving 11 bases of the junction unmatched. CDR3 length equals 18 residues. The CDR3 nucleotides are TGCGCCAGCAGCCAAGATTGGAGACTAGCGGGATTGGGTGGGGAGCTGTTTTTT. As protein: CASSQDWRLAGLGGELFF.

V gene TRBV2 combines with J gene TRBJ2-5; D may be TRBD2 (7 bases). There are 14 residues in the CDR3. V lost 2 bases to trimming and J lost 2 bases, with 9 bases between them. Looked up from germline, CDR1 is SNHLY and CDR2 is FYNNEI. In nucleotides, the CDR3 is TGTGCCAGCAGTGAAAGGGGGGGGCAAGAGACCCAGTACTTC. Its protein product is CASSERGGQETQYF.

CDR3 sequence: CASSTGLSTDTQYF. The DNA of the CDR3 is TGTGCCAGCAGCACAGGGTTGAGCACAGATACGCAGTATTTT. The chain links TRBV6-5 to TRBJ2-3, with D perhaps TRBD1 (6 bases). This CDR3 region has 14 residues. V was cut by 6 bases and J by 0 bases, with 10 bases left in between. Germline CDR1 and CDR2: MNHEY and SVGAGI.

In its sample, this clone was seen many times. The chain couples TRBV5-6 to TRBJ2-7, with TRBD1 matching 8 bases. CDR1 and CDR2 (germline): SGHDT, YYEEEE. J was trimmed by 5 bases and V by 0 bases; bases with no gene match: 4. This CDR3 region has 14 residues. The CDR3: CASSLGQGLHEQYF. CDR3 bases: TGTGCCAGCAGCTTGGGACAGGGGCTCCACGAGCAGTACTTC.

This clone has just one count. V and J are TRBV28 and TRBJ2-2; D remains ambiguous. V lost 3 bases, J lost 6 bases, and 11 bases lay in between. The CDR3 runs 14 residues. Germline V gene sequence: CDR1 MDHEN, CDR2 SYDVKM. CDR3 sequence reads: CASSFDQPAGELFF. Written as DNA, the CDR3 is TGTGCCAGCAGTTTCGATCAGCCTGCCGGGGAGCTGTTTTTT.

The chain combines TRBV9 with TRBJ2-7, with 8 bases that match TRBD2. Per germline, CDR1 SGDLS and CDR2 YYNGEE. The ends lost 4 bases at V and 0 bases at J; junction bases unmatched: 9. The CDR3 has 16 residues. DNA of the CDR3: TGTGCCAGCAGCAAAGGCGGGGGGACTTCCTCCTACGAGCAGTACTTC. Its protein product is CASSKGGGTSSYEQYF.

V and J are TRBV5-4 and TRBJ2-5; 10 nucleotides agree with TRBD1. V lost 3 bases and J lost 3; bases outside the gene matches: 8. Germline-derived CDR1 and CDR2 are SGHNT and YYREEE (reference sequence). The CDR3 sequence is 16 residues long. The CDR3 protein is CASSYQGTGAEETQYF. The CDR3 DNA follows: TGTGCCAGCAGCTACCAAGGGACAGGGGCCGAAGAGACCCAGTACTTC.

The chain joins TRBV6-5 to TRBJ1-5; no definite D call. The germline gives CDR1 MNHEY, CDR2 SVGAGI. V lost 4 bases, J lost 0 bases, and 13 bases lay in between. The CDR3 consists of 16 residues. This CDR3 reads CASSSQPKSSNQPQHF. Written as DNA, the CDR3 is TGTGCCAGCAGTTCCCAACCCAAGTCTAGCAATCAGCCCCAGCATTTT.

This sequence joins TRBV2 and TRBJ2-5; D gene unclear. The ends were cut back, 6 bases at V and 6 bases at J, with 11 bases in the middle. CDR1 is SNHLY and CDR2 is FYNNEI in the germline V gene. CDR3 size: 12 residues. CDR3 sequence: CASRDPPKTQYF. The DNA for the CDR3 is TGTGCCAGCAGAGACCCGCCGAAGACCCAGTACTTC.

This clone was detected once. The V gene is TRBV7-2, the J gene TRBJ1-1; 7 bases match TRBD1. From germline, CDR1 is SGHTA and CDR2 FQGNSA. This CDR3 is 13 amino acids long. V shed 6 bases and J 0 bases; nucleotides not matched to a gene: 1. The CDR3 loop is CASRTGVNTEAFF. The DNA for the CDR3 is TGTGCCAGCAGAACAGGGGTGAACACTGAAGCTTTCTTT.

The CDR3 sequence: CASSLGVRESPYEQYF. For the CDR3, the DNA is TGTGCCAGCAGCTTAGGTGTGCGGGAGTCCCCCTACGAGCAGTACTTC. This chain connects TRBV7-9 to TRBJ2-7; 7 nucleotides line up with TRBD2. The V gene's germline CDR1 is SEHNR and CDR2 FQNEAQ (reference sequence). V lost 1 base to trimming and J lost 2 bases; unmatched junction nucleotides: 8. The CDR3 spans 16 residues. Looking up the rest from reference TRBV7-9 and TRBJ2-7 gives the full variable domain: DTGVSQNPRHKITKRGQNVTFRCDPISEHNRLYWYRQTLGQGPEFLTYFQNEAQLEKSRLLSDRFSAERPKGSFSTLEIQRTEQGDSAMYLCASSLGVRESPYEQYFGPGTRLTVT.

The chain joins TRBV19 to TRBJ2-3; 7 bases fit TRBD2. This CDR3 spans 15 amino acids. The germline V gene has CDR1 LNHDA and CDR2 SQIVND (reference sequence). V gave up 2 bases and J gave up 3 bases; unmatched junction bases: 5. CDR3 amino acids: CASSITGGGTDTQYF. In DNA, the CDR3 is TGTGCCAGTAGTATAACGGGAGGAGGTACAGATACGCAGTATTTT.

This clone has at least ten counts. This chain links TRBV6-6 with TRBJ2-2; TRBD2 matches at 8 bases. The J segment lost 5 bases and the V segment lost 0 bases, leaving 5 bases of the junction unmatched. This CDR3 contains 16 residues. In germline, CDR1 is MNHNY, CDR2 SVGAGI (reference sequence). The CDR3 here is CASSYSYGRVTGELFF. CDR3 DNA sequence: TGTGCCAGCAGTTACTCATACGGGAGGGTTACCGGGGAGCTGTTTTTT.

The gene calls are TRBV6-5 and TRBJ1-4, with no clear D. The germline CDR1 and CDR2 sequences are MNHEY and SVGAGI. The V gene lost 3 bases and the J gene lost 7 bases, with 15 bases spanning the gap. The CDR3 length is 15 residues. The CDR3 nucleotides read TGTGCCAGCAGTTATCAACACGGGCTTGGTGAAAAACTGTTTTTT. Protein sequence: CASSYQHGLGEKLFF.

The V gene is TRBV28, the J gene TRBJ1-5, with D hard to call. Germline loops: CDR1 MDHEN, CDR2 SYDVKM. The CDR3 is 13 amino acids. V was cut by 6 bases and J by 0 bases, with 6 bases left in between. The CDR3 region has the DNA TGTGCCAGCAGGGATGGTAGCAATCAGCCCCAGCATTTT. Residues: CASRDGSNQPQHF. The full variable domain, in which reference TRBV28 and TRBJ1-5 provide the parts outside the CDR3, is DVKVTQSSRYLVKRTGEKVFLECVQDMDHENMFWYRQDPGLGLRLIYFSYDVKMKEKGDIPEGYSVSREKKERFSLILESASTNQTSMYLCASRDGSNQPQHFGDGTRLSIL.

The rearrangement links TRBV28 to TRBJ2-7; the D gene could be TRBD1 or TRBD2 (7 bases each). This CDR3 contains 14 residues. Germline V CDR1 and CDR2: MDHEN, SYDVKM. The ends were cut back, 6 bases at V and 4 bases at J, with 16 bases in the middle. In DNA form, the CDR3 reads TGTGCCAGCAGGTCGCAGGGGGAGGGATACGAGCAGTACTTC. Amino acid sequence: CASRSQGEGYEQYF.

As regards this clone: The sample contains more than one DNA sequence encoding this CDR3. V and J are TRBV7-2 and TRBJ2-7, with 10 nucleotides matching TRBD1. V lost 6 bases to trimming and J lost 2 bases; unmatched junction nucleotides: 4. The CDR3 sequence is 14 residues long. Germline CDR1 and CDR2: SGHTA and FQGNSA. The CDR3 DNA reads TGTGCCAGCAGTCGGGACAGGGGACCCTACGAGCAGTACTTC. Translated: CASSRDRGPYEQYF.

This chain uses TRBV7-9 with TRBJ2-3; no firm D call. This CDR3 has 15 amino acids. With 0 bases removed from V and 1 base from J, the gap between germline ends came to 8 bases. Germline CDR1 is SEHNR and CDR2 is FQNEAQ (reference sequence). DNA for the CDR3: TGTGCCAGCAGCTTAGCAGGGTTGGGCACAGATACGCAGTATTTT. Residues: CASSLAGLGTDTQYF.

J is TRBJ1-1 and V is TRBV30; a possible D gene is TRBD1 (5 bases). The CDR3 sequence is 14 residues long. Germline V gene lookup returns CDR1 GTSNPN and CDR2 SVGIG (reference sequence). V lost 0 bases to trimming and J lost 1 base, with 9 bases between them. The CDR3 sequence: CAWSVNGGNTEAFF. CDR3 DNA: TGTGCCTGGAGTGTAAATGGGGGGAACACTGAAGCTTTCTTT.

This clone was observed once. The chain couples TRBV30 to TRBJ2-7; D is possibly TRBD2 (6 bases). CDR1 is GTSNPN and CDR2 is SVGIG in the germline V gene (reference sequence). V lost 1 base to trimming and J lost 3 bases, with 10 bases between them. The CDR3 has 13 amino acids. The CDR3 sequence is CAWSERVLYEQYF. CDR3 bases: TGTGCCTGGAGTGAGCGGGTACTCTACGAGCAGTACTTC.